The 6 T cell receptor beta chains below all came from one sample that was sequenced in a study of blood T cell repertoires in COVID-19. The protocol was immunoSEQ multiplex PCR, while the TCRdb copy is restricted to in-frame clones and leaves out a portion. Found here are about 240,000 clones, about 89% of them singletons; the top ten hold approximately 4.1%. Sample: PBMCs or T cells enriched from blood (not recorded which). These receptor sequences come from a woman younger than 45 who had recovered from COVID-19.

The chain links TRBV5-1 to TRBJ1-1; 7 bases agree with TRBD1. This CDR3 region has 14 residues. The V and J ends lost 1 base and 3 bases, in that order; junction bases with no gene match: 3. Germline-derived CDR1 and CDR2 are SGHRS and YFSETQ. Written as DNA, the CDR3 is TGCGCCAGCAGCTTGTGGGACAGTGACACTGAAGCTTTCTTT. Protein product: CASSLWDSDTEAFF.

In DNA, the CDR3 is TGCGCCAGCAGCCAAGGACAGGGGTCCCGCACTGAAGCTTTCTTT. As protein: CASSQGQGSRTEAFF. The rearrangement uses TRBV4-3 and TRBJ1-1; 8 bases are a match to TRBD1. The CDR3 spans 15 residues. Germline V lookup: CDR1 LGHNA, CDR2 YSLEER. Trimming took 1 base from V and 4 from J; bases not matched to a gene: 5.

The chain carries TRBV7-2 and TRBJ1-5; a possible D gene is TRBD1 (6 bases). Trimming took 1 base from V and 7 from J, leaving 14 bases between them. This CDR3 is built from 15 residues. The germline V gene encodes CDR1 SGHTA and CDR2 FQGNSA. CDR3 in amino acids: CASSLGTAANQPQHF. The CDR3 DNA reads TGTGCCAGCAGCTTAGGGACAGCCGCTAACCAGCCCCAGCATTTT.

The gene calls are TRBV27 and TRBJ2-2; D remains ambiguous. The germline V and J ends were trimmed by 3 bases and 9 bases, with 11 bases remaining between them. This CDR3 contains 13 residues. Germline CDR1 reads MNHEY; CDR2 reads SMNVEV (reference sequence). The CDR3 bases are TGTGCCAGCAGTTTGTCTCCCTCTAGGGAGCTGTTTTTT. It codes for CASSLSPSRELFF.

The J gene is TRBJ2-7, the V gene TRBV3-1 (or the pseudogene TRBV3-2), with a possible D match to TRBD2 (5 bases). Trimming shortened V by 4 bases and J by 5 bases, and 18 bases separated the two germline ends. CDR1 and CDR2 (germline): LGHDT, YNNKEL (reference sequence). There are 15 residues in the CDR3. The CDR3 loop is CASSRDPYLRDEQYF. The CDR3 DNA reads TGTGCCAGCAGCCGAGACCCTTATTTGAGGGACGAGCAGTACTTC.

The rearrangement uses TRBV2 and TRBJ2-7; TRBD2 aligns across 10 bases. CDR3 length: 16 residues. V lost 6 bases, J lost 2 bases, and 10 bases stayed unmatched. Per the germline V gene, CDR1 is SNHLY and CDR2 is FYNNEI. CDR3 sequence reads: CASRLRLAGAPYEQYF. The CDR3 bases are TGTGCCAGCAGGTTAAGACTAGCGGGCGCACCCTACGAGCAGTACTTC.